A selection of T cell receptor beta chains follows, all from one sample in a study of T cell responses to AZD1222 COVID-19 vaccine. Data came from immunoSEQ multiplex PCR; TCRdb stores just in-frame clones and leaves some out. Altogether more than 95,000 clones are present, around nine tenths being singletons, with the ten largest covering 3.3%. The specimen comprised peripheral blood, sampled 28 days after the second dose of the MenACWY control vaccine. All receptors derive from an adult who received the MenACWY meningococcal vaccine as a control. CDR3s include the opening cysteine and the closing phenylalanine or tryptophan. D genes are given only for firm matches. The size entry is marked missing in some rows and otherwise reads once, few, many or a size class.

TGTGCCAGTAGTATCCTGGCCCCACCCCCTACTAACTATGGCTACACCTTC | CASSILAPPPTNYGYTF | - | TRBV19 | few | TRBJ1-2
TGCAGCATTAGAACACACCGGGACAGGGTTAACGAGCAGTACTTC | CSIRTHRDRVNEQYF | TRBD1 | TRBV29-1 | - | TRBJ2-7
TGTGCCAGCAGCTTATGGGGTTCTAACTATGGCTACACCTTC | CASSLWGSNYGYTF | - | TRBV7-9 | - | TRBJ1-2
TGTGCCAGCAGAGCTGGACAGGGAGGCAATTATGGCTACACCTTC | CASRAGQGGNYGYTF | TRBD1 | TRBV2 | - | TRBJ1-2
TGCGCCAGTCAAATGAACAAGGAAGTTCTAGGCTACACCTTC | CASQMNKEVLGYTF | - | TRBV23-1 | - | TRBJ1-2
TGTGCCAGCAGCTTGTCGAGGGGTTCACGCTACGAGCAGTACTTC | CASSLSRGSRYEQYF | - | TRBV5-5 | - | TRBJ2-7
TGTGCCAGCTCAAAAACCTCGGTCCCTGAAGCTTTCTTT | CASSKTSVPEAFF | - | TRBV18 | - | TRBJ1-1
TGTGCCTGGAATCCCGGAAGGGCCCTATATGGCTACACCTTC | CAWNPGRALYGYTF | - | TRBV30 | - | TRBJ1-2
TGTGCCAGCATCATAATAGGACAGGGTGACGGCTACACCTTC | CASIIIGQGDGYTF | TRBD1 | TRBV6-5 | - | TRBJ1-2
TGTGCCAGCAGCAAAAGCCGCCGGACAGAAGAGACCCAGTACTTC | CASSKSRRTEETQYF | - | TRBV5-4 | - | TRBJ2-5
TGTGCCAGCAGCTTAGTTGGGGCGCCCACAGATACGCAGTATTTT | CASSLVGAPTDTQYF | - | TRBV11-2 | once | TRBJ2-3
TGTGCCAGCAGCGTAACAGGGAACTATGGCTACACCTTC | CASSVTGNYGYTF | - | TRBV9 | few | TRBJ1-2
TGTGCCACCAGTGACCCAGGACAGCCCGGGAATGGCTACACCTTC | CATSDPGQPGNGYTF | - | TRBV24-1 | - | TRBJ1-2
TGTGCCAGCAGTTTTTCGGCAGGTGCATACTATGGCTACACCTTC | CASSFSAGAYYGYTF | - | TRBV27 | - | TRBJ1-2
TGTGCCAGCAGCTCCCCCACCGGGGGAAGATCCTACGAGCAGTACTTC | CASSSPTGGRSYEQYF | - | TRBV5-4 | - | TRBJ2-7
TGTGCCAGCAGCTTAGGAGGGGCGGGGGCGAAGGGAGGTACGCAGTATTTT | CASSLGGAGAKGGTQYF | - | TRBV7-2 | - | TRBJ2-3
TGCGCCAGCAGCTTATGGACCAGCACAGATACGCAGTATTTT | CASSLWTSTDTQYF | - | TRBV5-1 | - | TRBJ2-3
TGTGCCAGCAGCCCAAACAGGGGGATACCCTACGAGCAGTACTTC | CASSPNRGIPYEQYF | TRBD1 | TRBV2 | - | TRBJ2-7
TGCGCCAGCAGCCAAGGGTGGGGCCACGAGCAGTACTTC | CASSQGWGHEQYF | - | TRBV4-3 | - | TRBJ2-7
TGTGCCAGCAGCGTAGAGGGACAGGGGGCGACTGAAGCTTTCTTT | CASSVEGQGATEAFF | TRBD1 | TRBV9 | few | TRBJ1-1
TGTGCCAGCAGGGGTACAGGCCGTTACAATGAGCAGTTCTTC | CASRGTGRYNEQFF | - | TRBV28 | once | TRBJ2-1
TGTGCCAGCCGGGGGCGGGGGGGCGAAATCGTCCCAGATACGCAGTATTTT | CASRGRGGEIVPDTQYF | TRBD2 | TRBV19 | - | TRBJ2-3
TGTGCCAGCTCCCGGGACACCAACGAAATCTACGAGCAGTACTTC | CASSRDTNEIYEQYF | - | TRBV18 | - | TRBJ2-7
TGTGCCAGCAGCTTCGGGACAGGAAAGTCTGGAAACACCATATATTTT | CASSFGTGKSGNTIYF | TRBD1 | TRBV7-2 | - | TRBJ1-3
TGTGCCAGCAGTTATGGAGGCTCTGCATATGGCTACACCTTC | CASSYGGSAYGYTF | - | TRBV6-5 | - | TRBJ1-2
TGTGCCAGCACCGTCATCGCAAGGGCAGATACGCAGTATTTT | CASTVIARADTQYF | - | TRBV7-8 | - | TRBJ2-3
TGTGCCAGCAGTTACTCCAGGACAATAACCTACGAGCAGTACTTC | CASSYSRTITYEQYF | - | TRBV6-5 | once | TRBJ2-7
TGTGCCAGCAGTTTATCTTCGTCGTGGGCAGAATCGACCTACGAGCAGTACTTC | CASSLSSSWAESTYEQYF | - | TRBV27 | once | TRBJ2-7
TGCGCCAGCAGCTTGGAGGGCACCGGGGAGCTGTTTTTT | CASSLEGTGELFF | - | TRBV5-1 | - | TRBJ2-2
TGTGCCTGGAGTGTAGAAGGGCGGAATGGCTACACCTTC | CAWSVEGRNGYTF | - | TRBV30 | - | TRBJ1-2
TGTGCCAGCAGCCCCGCGAGCGTGGGGGGCTACACCTTC | CASSPASVGGYTF | - | TRBV5-4 | - | TRBJ1-2
TGTGCCAGCAGTTCCTCGTTGAGGGACAGCAATCAGCCCCAGCATTTT | CASSSSLRDSNQPQHF | - | TRBV6-2/TRBV6-3 | - | TRBJ1-5